Following are 18 T cell receptor beta chains from one sample sequenced in a study of beta chain features in type 1 diabetes. Notes on the study in general: Type 1 diabetes patients had moderately but significantly shorter TCRB CDR3s in all four CD4+ subsets.

The entirety of the isolated RNA underwent reverse transcription, so expressed TCRB transcripts were sequenced. TCRdb's copy holds only in-frame clones and misses some; the assay was immunoSEQ multiplex PCR. This sample carries around 260,000 clones, about a fifth of them seen once, and the ten largest clones take approximately 0.029%. Their antigens remain unidentified. Material for sequencing was naive CD4+ T cells from blood. Receptor source: a woman between 40 and 55 years old with type 1 diabetes.

This rearrangement joins TRBV28 to TRBJ2-1; D is perhaps TRBD2 (6 bases). Looked up from germline, CDR1 is MDHEN and CDR2 is SYDVKM. The CDR3 extends over 14 amino acids. The V end was cut by 6 bases, the J end by 7 bases, with 16 bases between. DNA of the CDR3: TGTGCCAGCAGCGGGACTCCGCCCCGGAATGAGCAGTTCTTC. Encoded protein: CASSGTPPRNEQFF.

The chain is built from TRBV5-4 and TRBJ2-1; D is unclear. The CDR3 covers 15 residues. V was shortened by 1 base and J by 1 base, with 9 bases between the two germline ends. The germline V gene encodes CDR1 SGHNT and CDR2 YYREEE (reference sequence). The chain's CDR3 is CASSLSSNSYNEQFF. CDR3 sequence (DNA): TGTGCCAGCAGCTTGAGCTCTAATTCCTACAATGAGCAGTTCTTC. Complete variable domain (other parts from reference TRBV5-4 and TRBJ2-1): ETGVTQSPTHLIKTRGQQVTLRCSSQSGHNTVSWYQQALGQGPQFIFQYYREEENGRGNFPPRFSGLQFPNYSSELNVNALELDDSALYLCASSLSSNSYNEQFFGPGTRLTVL.

The rearrangement links TRBV28 to TRBJ2-3, with a tentative D call TRBD2 (5 bases). The ends were cut back, 7 bases at V and 3 bases at J, with 14 bases in the middle. The germline gives CDR1 MDHEN, CDR2 SYDVKM. This CDR3 is built from 14 residues. Written as DNA, the CDR3 is TGTGCCAGCATTGGCCCCCGAGGGACAGATACGCAGTATTTT. This sequence encodes CASIGPRGTDTQYF. The complete variable domain, with remaining parts taken from reference TRBV28 and TRBJ2-3, reads DVKVTQSSRYLVKRTGEKVFLECVQDMDHENMFWYRQDPGLGLRLIYFSYDVKMKEKGDIPEGYSVSREKKERFSLILESASTNQTSMYLCASIGPRGTDTQYFGPGTRLTVL.

The gene calls are TRBV4-1 and TRBJ1-2; D uncertain. V lost 3 bases to trimming and J lost 6 bases, with 11 bases between them. This CDR3 comprises 13 residues. Per germline, CDR1 MGHRA and CDR2 YSYEKL. CDR3 protein: CASSQPNVDGYTF. The CDR3 DNA follows: TGCGCCAGCAGCCAGCCCAATGTAGATGGCTACACCTTC.

This chain links TRBV28 with TRBJ1-2; possible D gene TRBD1, 5 bases. Deletions cut 7 bases from V and 1 base from J, with 13 bases between. This CDR3 has 14 residues. In germline, CDR1 is MDHEN, CDR2 SYDVKM. Here the CDR3 reads CASTLGALNYGYTF. The CDR3 region has the DNA TGTGCCAGCACCCTAGGGGCACTTAACTATGGCTACACCTTC.

The chain recombines TRBV5-4 with TRBJ2-7; possible D gene TRBD1, 5 bases. The V gene lost 4 bases and the J gene lost 3 bases, with 17 bases spanning the gap. The CDR3 has 15 amino acids. Germline lookup yields CDR1 SGHNT and CDR2 YYREEE (reference sequence). In DNA form, the CDR3 reads TGTGCCAGCAGCATGAGACAGCAGACAATCTACGAGCAGTACTTC. Amino acids: CASSMRQQTIYEQYF.

The chain combines TRBV25-1 with TRBJ2-7; a possible D gene is TRBD2 (5 bases). With 1 base removed from V and 2 bases from J, the gap between germline ends came to 9 bases. Germline CDR1 is MGHDK and CDR2 is SYGVNS. This CDR3 has 14 residues. In nucleotides, the CDR3 is TGTGCCAGCAGTGAATCAGTAGCGACCTACGAGCAGTACTTC. Translated, it gives CASSESVATYEQYF.

In its sample, this clone was seen a few times. The J gene is TRBJ1-2, the V gene TRBV29-1, with TRBD1 matching over 10 bases. After removal of 6 bases from V and 4 bases from J, the junction contained 11 bases not matched to a gene. The CDR3 runs to 15 residues. Germline V gene sequence: CDR1 SQVTM, CDR2 ANQGSEA. The CDR3 loop is CSVPGQGRLGYGYTF. The CDR3 DNA reads as TGCAGCGTGCCGGGACAGGGGCGTCTGGGCTATGGCTACACCTTC.

This clone showed up just a few times. The chain is built from TRBV6-6 and TRBJ2-5; D is unclear. This CDR3 region has 14 residues. Germline V gene lookup returns CDR1 MNHNY and CDR2 SVGAGI (reference sequence). The ends were cut back, 6 bases at V and 1 base at J, with 12 bases in the middle. CDR3 region: CASRPGVPQETQYF. The CDR3 nucleotides are TGTGCCAGCAGACCCGGAGTGCCCCAAGAGACCCAGTACTTC.

This clone was counted a few times. The V call is TRBV4-3, the J call TRBJ2-2; the D is unclear. This CDR3 spans 15 amino acids. The germline V gene has CDR1 LGHNA and CDR2 YSLEER. Trimming took 4 bases from V and 1 from J, leaving 10 bases between them. The CDR3: CASSLSAGNTGELFF. DNA of the CDR3: TGCGCCAGCAGCCTCTCTGCAGGGAACACCGGGGAGCTGTTTTTT.

This chain connects TRBV19 to TRBJ1-4, with D uncertain. Germline CDR1 is LNHDA and CDR2 is SQIVND (reference sequence). There are 12 residues in the CDR3. V shed 3 bases and J shed 6 bases, with 5 bases lying between them. The CDR3 nucleotides read TGTGCCAGTAGTATTTCCGATGAAAAACTGTTTTTT. Amino acids: CASSISDEKLFF.

CDR3 bases: TGTGCCAGCAGTTCCCGACAGGGAGCAGTTACGCAGTATTTT. It encodes CASSSRQGAVTQYF. This rearrangement joins TRBV28 to TRBJ2-3, with TRBD1 matching over 7 bases. The CDR3 is made up of 14 amino acids. With 4 bases clipped from V and 8 bases from J, the junction kept 9 bases outside the gene matches. CDR1 and CDR2 from the germline V gene are MDHEN and SYDVKM.

The chain combines TRBV27 with TRBJ2-3, with TRBD2 identical over 13 bases. CDR3 length: 14 residues. The V segment lost 7 bases and the J segment 7 bases; nucleotides outside the gene matches: 5. Germline CDR1 is MNHEY and CDR2 is SMNVEV (reference sequence). This CDR3 is CASNGLAGVNTQYF. CDR3 DNA: TGTGCCAGCAACGGACTAGCGGGAGTTAATACGCAGTATTTT.

This rearrangement joins TRBV29-1 to TRBJ1-4, with D unclear. The ends were cut back, 4 bases at V and 3 bases at J, with 6 bases in the middle. CDR1 SQVTM and CDR2 ANQGSEA come from the germline V gene. The CDR3 is made up of 12 amino acids. The CDR3 here is CSVVSSNEKLFF. In DNA form, the CDR3 reads TGCAGCGTTGTTAGTTCTAATGAAAAACTGTTTTTT.

This clone was observed a handful of times. The gene calls are TRBV29-1 and TRBJ2-3, with 14 positions matching TRBD2. The germline V gene encodes CDR1 SQVTM and CDR2 ANQGSEA. The CDR3 is 15 amino acids. J gave up 4 bases and V 7 bases, and 7 bases lay outside the gene matches. The chain's CDR3 is CSAQGTSGSPDTQYF. CDR3 nucleotide sequence: TGCAGCGCCCAGGGGACTAGCGGGAGCCCAGATACGCAGTATTTT.

This clone was counted between two and nine times. The chain employs TRBV5-4 and TRBJ2-3; 9 bases map to TRBD2. Germline CDR1 is SGHNT and CDR2 is YYREEE (reference sequence). CDR3 length equals 16 residues. With 4 bases clipped from V and 0 bases from J, the junction kept 6 bases outside the gene matches. The CDR3 loop reads CASSPLAGGSTDTQYF. DNA for the CDR3: TGTGCCAGCAGCCCGTTGGCGGGAGGGAGCACAGATACGCAGTATTTT.

The sample holds a few counts of this clone. J is TRBJ1-4 and V is TRBV30; D uncertain. The length of the CDR3 is 15 residues. The V gene's germline CDR1 is GTSNPN and CDR2 SVGIG (reference sequence). V dropped 3 bases and J dropped 8 bases, with 19 bases sitting between them. The chain's CDR3 is CAWSATRGTREKLFF. The CDR3 nucleotides are TGTGCCTGGAGCGCCACGCGGGGAACGAGAGAAAAACTGTTTTTT.

The chain employs TRBV14 and TRBJ2-2; D gene unclear. There are 13 residues in the CDR3. The germline gives CDR1 SGHDN, CDR2 FVKESK. V shed 4 bases and J shed 5 bases, with 8 bases lying between them. The CDR3 coding sequence is TGTGCCAGCAGCCTCACTCGAACCGGGGAGCTGTTTTTT. It is translated as CASSLTRTGELFF.